What follows describes a single T cell receptor beta chain. Antigen specificity is unknown. This sample stems from a study of identical twins. Germline V gene lookup returns CDR1 SNHLY and CDR2 FYNNEI. V gave up 8 bases and J gave up 10 bases, with 18 bases separating them. This CDR3 is built from 12 residues. Unique molecular identifiers were present on the cDNA, and a universal primer site came from template switching. TCRdb processed the 5' RACE reads anew with MiXCR; each CDR3 protein has one entry. The data contain around 340,000 distinct CDR3 sequences, approximately 8.7% of them singletons. Only healthy Caucasians were included as donors. Study-level results: Models underpredicted monozygotic twin sharing of out-of-frame TCR alpha. One should note that invariant MAIT and iNKT cells could partly confound zero-insertion analyses.

Sequencing used naive T cells sorted from blood. This clonotype was sampled from a woman aged 45-59 years in good health. This rearrangement joins TRBV2 to TRBJ2-7, with D perhaps being TRBD1 or TRBD2 (5 bases each). CDR3 sequence (DNA): TGTGCCAGCTCAAAAGGGACGCCAATCCAGTACGTC. It translates to CASSKGTPIQYV.